Shown below are 29 T cell receptor beta chains from a single sample sequenced in a study of cytomegalovirus exposure and HLA in healthy donors. With 60 Vbeta and 13 Jbeta primers, the PCR was carried out. The table came from immunoSEQ multiplex PCR; TCRdb's copy has only in-frame clones and leaves some out. The sample contains some 150,000 clones, roughly 71% of which appear only once. Sequenced: PBMCs. These receptors came from a woman in her thirties or forties in good health and CMV-seronegative.

The chain links TRBV19 to TRBJ1-2; D ambiguous. The V and J ends lost 2 bases and 1 base respectively, with 11 bases between them. From germline, CDR1 is LNHDA and CDR2 SQIVND (reference sequence). The CDR3 is 15 residues long. CDR3 DNA sequence: TGTGCCAGTAGTATAACGGGGTCACATAACTATGGCTACACCTTC. Its protein is CASSITGSHNYGYTF.

This CDR3 reads CASSYTDRGYEQYF. CDR3 bases: TGTGCCAGCAGTTACACAGACAGGGGCTACGAGCAGTACTTC. The chain couples TRBV6-5 to TRBJ2-7; 8 positions match TRBD1. The CDR3 has 14 amino acids. Germline-derived CDR1 and CDR2 are MNHEY and SVGAGI. With 2 bases clipped from V and 3 bases from J, the junction kept 3 bases outside the gene matches.

The CDR3 here is CASSLTGQGEGEAFF. The CDR3 nucleotides are TGCGCCAGCAGCTTGACGGGACAGGGAGAGGGTGAAGCTTTCTTT. The rearrangement joins TRBV5-1 to TRBJ1-1; 9 bases align to TRBD1. The germline V gene has CDR1 SGHRS and CDR2 YFSETQ. J was trimmed by 7 bases and V by 1 base; bases with no gene match: 8. The CDR3 extends over 15 amino acids.

J is TRBJ1-2 and V is TRBV11-2; possibly TRBD1 for D (6 bases). V was trimmed by 3 bases and J by 4 bases, leaving 12 bases between them. The CDR3 consists of 14 residues. The germline gives CDR1 SGHAT, CDR2 FQNNGV. The CDR3 DNA reads TGTGCCAGCAGCTTGTCCACAGGGCTCTATGGCTACACCTTC. Amino acids: CASSLSTGLYGYTF.

The chain carries TRBV4-3 and TRBJ2-7; 9 bases agree with TRBD2. In germline, CDR1 is LGHNA, CDR2 YSLEER. V gave up 4 bases and J gave up 6 bases; unmatched junction bases: 10. This CDR3 region has 15 residues. CDR3 in amino acids: CASSLMASGESEQYF. CDR3 in DNA: TGCGCCAGCAGCCTCATGGCTAGCGGGGAGTCCGAGCAGTACTTC.

V gene TRBV30 combines with J gene TRBJ1-5, with D hard to call. CDR3 length equals 14 residues. V was clipped by 5 bases and J by 4 bases, with 15 bases between them. In germline, CDR1 is GTSNPN, CDR2 SVGIG (reference sequence). The CDR3 reads CAWDADPGNQPQHF. For the CDR3, the DNA is TGTGCCTGGGACGCTGACCCGGGGAATCAGCCCCAGCATTTT.

The chain carries TRBV7-2 and TRBJ1-1, with D perhaps TRBD1 (5 bases). In germline, CDR1 is SGHTA, CDR2 FQGNSA. Trimming shortened V by 1 base and J by 1 base, and 13 bases separated the two germline ends. The CDR3 is 16 amino acids. The CDR3 coding sequence is TGTGCCAGCAGCTTAGTGTCAGGGTCTGGGAACACTGAAGCTTTCTTT. Protein sequence: CASSLVSGSGNTEAFF.

The chain employs TRBV5-1 and TRBJ1-5; TRBD1 matches at 10 bases. Germline V gives CDR1 SGHRS, CDR2 YFSETQ. V trimming: 0 bases; J trimming: 2 bases; junction bases outside the gene matches: 2. The CDR3 consists of 16 residues. CDR3 residues: CASSLEDRGGNQPQHF. In DNA form, the CDR3 reads TGCGCCAGCAGCTTGGAGGACAGGGGGGGCAATCAGCCCCAGCATTTT.

This clone was seen more than once but under ten times. The genes are TRBV25-1 and TRBJ2-4, with a weak D call TRBD2 (6 bases). V lost 3 bases and J lost 10, with 10 bases in between. The CDR3 has 12 residues. Looked up from germline, CDR1 is MGHDK and CDR2 is SYGVNS. CDR3 DNA: TGTGCCAGCAGTGAGGGGGACTCAATTCAGTACTTC. Encoded protein: CASSEGDSIQYF. Complete variable domain (other parts from reference TRBV25-1 and TRBJ2-4): EADIYQTPRYLVIGTGKKITLECSQTMGHDKMYWYQQDPGMELHLIHYSYGVNSTEKGDLSSESTVSRIRTEHFPLTLESARPSHTSQYLCASSEGDSIQYFGAGTRLSVL.

The chain uses TRBV5-1 and TRBJ2-5, with 13 bases that match TRBD2. V lost 7 bases, J lost 3 bases, and 3 bases stayed unmatched. This CDR3 comprises 14 residues. From germline, CDR1 is SGHRS and CDR2 YFSETQ. The CDR3: CASGTSGAKETQYF. CDR3 nucleotides: TGCGCCAGCGGGACTAGCGGGGCGAAAGAGACCCAGTACTTC.

Here the CDR3 DNA reads TGTGCCAGCAGCCGACAGGAGAACACTGAAGCTTTCTTT. Amino acid sequence: CASSRQENTEAFF. The chain links TRBV6-1 to TRBJ1-1, with D possibly matching TRBD1 (6 bases). The germline V and J ends were trimmed by 6 bases and 1 base, with 9 bases remaining between them. Germline V lookup: CDR1 MNHNS, CDR2 SASEGT. The CDR3 runs 13 residues.

The chain recombines TRBV2 with TRBJ2-3, with TRBD2 matching over 12 bases. Unmatched junction bases numbered 6, after V lost 8 bases and J lost 3 bases. This CDR3 region has 15 residues. The germline V gene encodes CDR1 SNHLY and CDR2 FYNNEI. For the CDR3, the DNA is TGTGCCAGCGTCAGACTAGCGGGGGATACAGATACGCAGTATTTT. Encoded protein: CASVRLAGDTDTQYF.

This clone was observed a few times. The CDR3 loop is CASSFDRVINNEKLFF. CDR3 DNA: TGTGCCAGCAGCTTCGACAGGGTCATAAATAATGAAAAACTGTTTTTT. V gene TRBV2 combines with J gene TRBJ1-4; 7 bases line up with TRBD1. Per germline, CDR1 SNHLY and CDR2 FYNNEI. With 6 bases clipped from V and 4 bases from J, the junction kept 11 bases outside the gene matches. The CDR3 runs 16 residues. Complete variable domain (other parts from reference TRBV2 and TRBJ1-4): EPEVTQTPSHQVTQMGQEVILRCVPISNHLYFYWYRQILGQKVEFLVSFYNNEISEKSEIFDDQFSVERPDGSNFTLKIRSTKLEDSAMYFCASSFDRVINNEKLFFGSGTQLSVL.

This chain joins TRBV6-1 and TRBJ1-4, with 8 bases matching TRBD1. The V gene's germline CDR1 is MNHNS and CDR2 SASEGT. The CDR3 totals 17 residues. V was clipped by 2 bases and J by 1 base; unmatched bases: 6. CDR3 region: CASSEKQGVGTNEKLFF. DNA for the CDR3: TGTGCCAGCAGTGAAAAACAGGGGGTAGGAACTAATGAAAAACTGTTTTTT.

This chain joins TRBV5-5 and TRBJ1-6, with 7 positions matching TRBD1. The CDR3 runs 15 residues. V was clipped by 0 bases and J by 6 bases; unmatched bases: 3. The germline V gene encodes CDR1 SGHKS and CDR2 YYEKEE (reference sequence). This chain's CDR3 is CASSLGHRGNSPLHF. CDR3 bases: TGTGCCAGCAGCTTGGGGCACAGGGGTAATTCACCCCTCCACTTT. Combining the CDR3 with reference TRBV5-5 and TRBJ1-6 gives the whole variable domain DAGVTQSPTHLIKTRGQQVTLRCSPISGHKSVSWYQQVLGQGPQFIFQYYEKEERGRGNFPDRFSARQFPNYSSELNVNALLLGDSALYLCASSLGHRGNSPLHFGNGTRLTVT.

The gene calls are TRBV4-1 and TRBJ1-1; D perhaps matches TRBD1 (6 bases). Trimming took 4 bases from V and 3 from J, leaving 9 bases between them. The CDR3 is made up of 13 amino acids. Germline V gives CDR1 MGHRA, CDR2 YSYEKL. The CDR3 nucleotides read TGCGCCAGCAGCCTAGGGGGTGACACTGAAGCTTTCTTT. This encodes CASSLGGDTEAFF.

The chain is built from TRBV6-5 and TRBJ2-3, with D tentatively TRBD2 (5 bases). Per germline, CDR1 MNHEY and CDR2 SVGAGI. V was shortened by 6 bases and J by 7 bases, with 17 bases between the two germline ends. This CDR3 has 14 amino acids. CDR3 in amino acids: CASSPDWAGNTQYF. In DNA, the CDR3 is TGTGCCAGCAGCCCGGACTGGGCAGGAAATACGCAGTATTTT.

The chain uses TRBV9 and TRBJ1-1; tentatively, D is TRBD1 (6 bases). CDR1 and CDR2 (germline): SGDLS, YYNGEE. CDR3 size: 13 residues. With 2 bases removed from V and 7 bases from J, the gap between germline ends came to 12 bases. CDR3 sequence (DNA): TGTGCCAGCAGCGTCTACAGGGATGGTGAAGCTTTCTTT. Translating it yields CASSVYRDGEAFF. Using reference TRBV9 and TRBJ1-1 for the parts outside the CDR3, the full variable domain is DSGVTQTPKHLITATGQRVTLRCSPRSGDLSVYWYQQSLDQGLQFLIQYYNGEERAKGNILERFSAQQFPDLHSELNLSSLELGDSALYFCASSVYRDGEAFFGQGTRLTVV.

The genes are TRBV2 and TRBJ2-2; 11 positions match TRBD1. Germline V gene data show CDR1 as SNHLY and CDR2 as FYNNEI. This CDR3 comprises 15 residues. V dropped 6 bases and J dropped 4; count of bases not matched to a gene: 4. The CDR3 here is CASRGDRGITGELFF. The DNA for the CDR3 is TGTGCCAGCAGGGGGGACAGGGGGATCACCGGGGAGCTGTTTTTT. The full variable domain, rest sourced from reference TRBV2 and TRBJ2-2, is EPEVTQTPSHQVTQMGQEVILRCVPISNHLYFYWYRQILGQKVEFLVSFYNNEISEKSEIFDDQFSVERPDGSNFTLKIRSTKLEDSAMYFCASRGDRGITGELFFGEGSRLTVL.

V usage is TRBV4-1 and J usage is TRBJ2-1; TRBD2 aligns across 13 bases. Unmatched junction bases numbered 7, after V lost 1 base and J lost 7 bases. Germline CDR1 reads MGHRA; CDR2 reads YSYEKL. This CDR3 is built from 17 residues. In nucleotides, the CDR3 is TGCGCCAGCAGCCAAGTCCGAACTAGCGGGGGGGGTAATGAGCAGTTCTTC. It codes for CASSQVRTSGGGNEQFF.

The rearrangement uses TRBV27 and TRBJ2-2, with D unresolved. The CDR3 sequence is 12 residues long. CDR1 is MNHEY and CDR2 is SMNVEV in the germline V gene (reference sequence). V lost 5 bases and J lost 4, with 5 bases in between. CDR3 DNA: TGTGCCAGCAGTCCCTCCACCGGGGAGCTGTTTTTT. This encodes CASSPSTGELFF.

V and J are TRBV10-3 and TRBJ2-7, with a weak D call TRBD2 (5 bases). The CDR3 is made up of 14 amino acids. Germline V gene sequence: CDR1 ENHRY, CDR2 SYGVKD. With 0 bases removed from V and 4 bases from J, the gap between germline ends came to 10 bases. CDR3 DNA sequence: TGTGCCATCAGTGAGTCGATAGGGAGATACGAGCAGTACTTC. Translation: CAISESIGRYEQYF.

J is TRBJ1-1 and V is TRBV9, with D unresolved. V was clipped by 0 bases and J by 8 bases, with 8 bases between them. CDR3 size: 12 residues. Germline V gene data show CDR1 as SGDLS and CDR2 as YYNGEE. CDR3 in amino acids: CASSVGGAEAFF. For the CDR3, the DNA is TGTGCCAGCAGCGTAGGAGGAGCCGAAGCTTTCTTT.

V and J are TRBV30 and TRBJ2-1; 7 positions agree with TRBD2. J was trimmed by 3 bases and V by 1 base; bases with no gene match: 0. Germline CDR1 reads GTSNPN; CDR2 reads SVGIG (reference sequence). The CDR3 runs 13 residues. The CDR3 DNA sequence: TGTGCCTGGAGTGGCGGGGGCTACAATGAGCAGTTCTTC. It specifies CAWSGGGYNEQFF.

The rearrangement links TRBV7-2 to TRBJ2-4; TRBD2 is a possible D gene (7 bases). The germline V and J ends were trimmed by 7 bases and 0 bases, with 25 bases remaining between them. This CDR3 has 19 amino acids. Germline V gene sequence: CDR1 SGHTA, CDR2 FQGNSA. CDR3 sequence (DNA): TGTGCCAGCACCATCCCGCTAGGGGGGGGTCTTCCAGCCAAAAACATTCAGTACTTC. This encodes CASTIPLGGGLPAKNIQYF.

This rearrangement joins TRBV19 to TRBJ1-2; 8 bases align to TRBD1. Germline V lookup: CDR1 LNHDA, CDR2 SQIVND (reference sequence). Trimming removed 4 bases from V and 4 bases from J; junction bases left unmatched: 8. The CDR3 covers 15 residues. In DNA form, the CDR3 reads TGTGCCAGTAGTACCGTTGGACAGGGCGGCTATGGCTACACCTTC. This encodes CASSTVGQGGYGYTF.

V and J are TRBV25-1 and TRBJ1-1; D not resolved. Germline CDR1 MGHDK, CDR2 SYGVNS. The V gene lost 6 bases and the J gene lost 8 bases, with 13 bases spanning the gap. The CDR3 spans 12 residues. CDR3 sequence: CASSDTAVEAFF. In DNA, the CDR3 is TGTGCCAGCAGCGACACTGCAGTAGAAGCTTTCTTT.

V usage is TRBV10-1 and J usage is TRBJ2-1; TRBD2 matches at 8 bases. V gave up 5 bases and J gave up 10 bases; unmatched junction bases: 7. There are 13 residues in the CDR3. Germline V gives CDR1 WNHNN, CDR2 SYGVQD (reference sequence). The CDR3 DNA follows: TGCGCCAGCAGTTCGGGGGGGGCTTCGGAGCAGTTCTTC. This encodes CASSSGGASEQFF.

The CDR3 DNA is TGCGCCAGCAGCCCCACAGGGATTGGGGAAAAACTGTTTTTT. It codes for CASSPTGIGEKLFF. The chain employs TRBV5-1 and TRBJ1-4; TRBD1 is a possible D gene (6 bases). The CDR3 is 14 amino acids. The germline V gene has CDR1 SGHRS and CDR2 YFSETQ. V was pared by 4 bases and J by 8 bases, with 15 bases between.